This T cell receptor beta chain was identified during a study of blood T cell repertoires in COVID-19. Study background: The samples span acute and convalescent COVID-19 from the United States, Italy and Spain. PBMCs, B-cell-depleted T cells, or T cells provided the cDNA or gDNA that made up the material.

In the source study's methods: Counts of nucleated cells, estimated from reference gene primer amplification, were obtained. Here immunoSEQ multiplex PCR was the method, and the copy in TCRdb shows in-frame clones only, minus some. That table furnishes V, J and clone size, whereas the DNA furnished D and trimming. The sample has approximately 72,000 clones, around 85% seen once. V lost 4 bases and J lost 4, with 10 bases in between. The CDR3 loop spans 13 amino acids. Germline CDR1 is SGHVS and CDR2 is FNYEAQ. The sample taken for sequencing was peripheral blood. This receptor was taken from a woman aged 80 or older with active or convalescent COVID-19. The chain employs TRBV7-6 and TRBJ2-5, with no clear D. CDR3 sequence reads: CASSWAKRETQYF. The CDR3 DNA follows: TGTGCCAGCAGCTGGGCCAAAAGAGAGACCCAGTACTTC.